What follows are 23 T cell receptor beta chains derived from one specimen sequenced in a study of PD-1 blockade in classical Hodgkin lymphoma. Autologous stem cell transplantation was followed by relapse in every patient, and brentuximab vedotin exposure varied. The table came from immunoSEQ multiplex PCR; TCRdb's copy has only in-frame clones and leaves some out. The sample shows over 80,000 clones, roughly 92% of them seen only once. Sequencing used peripheral blood mononuclear cells (PBMCs), obtained at baseline. Receptors were obtained from a human donor with classical Hodgkin lymphoma.

This clone was detected once. The CDR3 DNA reads TGTGCCAGCAGTTATACGGGCCCCTTTGGGGAGCTGTTTTTT. Translation gives CASSYTGPFGELFF. The chain is built from TRBV6-6 and TRBJ2-2; D not resolved. Germline V gives CDR1 MNHNY, CDR2 SVGAGI (reference sequence). V was cut by 3 bases and J by 8 bases, with 13 bases left in between. This CDR3 comprises 14 residues.

V usage is TRBV6-1 and J usage is TRBJ1-4; TRBD1 agrees at 8 bases. This CDR3 is built from 14 residues. CDR1 and CDR2 (germline): MNHNS, SASEGT. J gave up 10 bases and V 1 base, and 5 bases lay outside the gene matches. The CDR3 loop reads CASSEGQGFGKLFF. In DNA form, the CDR3 reads TGTGCCAGCAGTGAAGGACAGGGGTTCGGAAAACTGTTTTTT.

V usage is TRBV4-2 and J usage is TRBJ2-5; D is ambiguous. The J call may be in error: the DNA end matches TRBJ2-7 better. CDR1 LGHNA and CDR2 YNFKEQ come from the germline V gene. This CDR3 region has 14 residues. This chain's CDR3 is CASSQEDRTYEQYF. In DNA, the CDR3 is TGTGCCAGCAGCCAAGAAGACCGGACCTACGAGCAGTACTTC.

The chain combines TRBV6-4 with TRBJ2-3; no clear D gene. Trimming stripped 5 bases from V and 4 bases from J, with 13 bases between. CDR1 and CDR2 (germline): MRHNA, SNTAGT. The CDR3 is 14 residues long. The CDR3 sequence is CASSKNQGSDTQYF. CDR3 in DNA: TGTGCCAGCAGTAAAAACCAAGGCTCAGATACGCAGTATTTT.

The V gene is TRBV28, the J gene TRBJ1-1, with 12 bases matching TRBD1. Losses at the gene ends were 3 bases for V and 1 base for J; bases not matched to a gene: 3. Per germline, CDR1 MDHEN and CDR2 SYDVKM. The CDR3 consists of 16 residues. In DNA form, the CDR3 reads TGTGCCAGCAGTTTTTGGGGACAGGGGGCGAACACTGAAGCTTTCTTT. This codes for CASSFWGQGANTEAFF. The variable domain in full, completed from reference TRBV28 and TRBJ1-1, reads DVKVTQSSRYLVKRTGEKVFLECVQDMDHENMFWYRQDPGLGLRLIYFSYDVKMKEKGDIPEGYSVSREKKERFSLILESASTNQTSMYLCASSFWGQGANTEAFFGQGTRLTVV.

V usage is TRBV7-2 and J usage is TRBJ2-7; 7 bases line up with TRBD2. V shed 3 bases, J shed 6 bases, and the junction held 5 bases outside the gene matches. CDR3 length: 13 residues. CDR1 is SGHTA and CDR2 is FQGNSA in the germline V gene. CDR3 residues: CASSFRLAVEQYF. CDR3 DNA sequence: TGTGCCAGCAGCTTCAGGCTAGCGGTCGAGCAGTACTTC.

The V and J genes are TRBV2 and TRBJ2-2; 8 bases map to TRBD2. This CDR3 is 15 amino acids long. V dropped 6 bases and J dropped 6; count of bases not matched to a gene: 9. CDR1 is SNHLY and CDR2 is FYNNEI in the germline V gene. The CDR3 loop is CASRSGTSISGELFF. In DNA, the CDR3 is TGTGCCAGCAGATCCGGGACTAGTATATCCGGGGAGCTGTTTTTT.

The V and J genes are TRBV6-1 and TRBJ1-4; 9 bases fit TRBD1. The CDR3 has 15 residues. The V and J ends lost 4 bases and 3 bases, in that order; junction bases with no gene match: 3. Germline-derived CDR1 and CDR2 are MNHNS and SASEGT. The CDR3 nucleotides are TGTGCCAGCAGTGTTTGGACAGGGGCTAATGAAAAACTGTTTTTT. This translates into CASSVWTGANEKLFF.

The gene calls are TRBV5-1 and TRBJ2-2; D perhaps matches TRBD1 (5 bases). The V and J ends lost 7 bases and 6 bases respectively, with 10 bases between them. The germline gives CDR1 SGHRS, CDR2 YFSETQ. This CDR3 contains 12 residues. Here the CDR3 reads CASGLQAGELFF. In DNA, the CDR3 is TGCGCCAGCGGTCTACAGGCCGGGGAGCTGTTTTTT. Looking up the rest from reference TRBV5-1 and TRBJ2-2 gives the full variable domain: KAGVTQTPRYLIKTRGQQVTLSCSPISGHRSVSWYQQTPGQGLQFLFEYFSETQRNKGNFPGRFSGRQFSNSRSEMNVSTLELGDSALYLCASGLQAGELFFGEGSRLTVL.

This chain uses TRBV19 with TRBJ2-2; D is uncertain. The germline V and J ends were trimmed by 2 bases and 2 bases, with 12 bases remaining between them. This CDR3 region has 16 residues. Germline CDR1 and CDR2: LNHDA and SQIVND (reference sequence). This CDR3 is CASSIRAGINTGELFF. The CDR3 bases are TGTGCCAGTAGTATACGGGCAGGAATTAACACCGGGGAGCTGTTTTTT.

V is TRBV5-1 and J is TRBJ1-3; D possibly corresponds to TRBD1 (6 bases). V lost 0 bases and J lost 2, with 12 bases in between. This CDR3 region has 16 residues. The germline gives CDR1 SGHRS, CDR2 YFSETQ. CDR3 in amino acids: CASSLGRGPAGNTIYF. CDR3 in DNA: TGCGCCAGCAGCTTGGGACGGGGGCCCGCTGGAAACACCATATATTTT.

The chain has TRBV5-8 and TRBJ1-5; 10 nucleotides line up with TRBD1. The CDR3 is 19 amino acids. The germline gives CDR1 SGHTS, CDR2 YDEGEE. Losses at the gene ends were 0 bases for V and 4 bases for J; bases not matched to a gene: 13. Written as DNA, the CDR3 is TGTGCCAGCAGCTTGGGTTGGGACAGGGGCCCGTCAATTAATCAGCCCCAGCATTTT. This translates into CASSLGWDRGPSINQPQHF.

The V call is TRBV13, the J call TRBJ1-1; a possible D gene is TRBD1 (5 bases). Trimming cost V 4 bases and J 2 bases, with 11 bases left between them. The CDR3 extends over 14 amino acids. CDR1 and CDR2 (germline): PRHDT, FYEKMQ (reference sequence). In DNA form, the CDR3 reads TGTGCCAGCAGCTCGGACATTCAAAACACTGAAGCTTTCTTT. It encodes CASSSDIQNTEAFF.

The rearrangement uses TRBV29-1 and TRBJ2-5; D perhaps matches TRBD1 (6 bases). Germline V gene sequence: CDR1 SQVTM, CDR2 ANQGSEA. The CDR3 consists of 12 residues. With 7 bases removed from V and 4 bases from J, the gap between germline ends came to 13 bases. The CDR3 DNA is TGCAGCGCAACAGGGTTTGGAGAGACCCAGTACTTC. It specifies CSATGFGETQYF.

CDR3 sequence (DNA): TGCAGCGTGGCTGGACTAGCGGGGAATAACTACGAGCAGTACTTC. Residues: CSVAGLAGNNYEQYF. The J gene is TRBJ2-7, the V gene TRBV29-1; 12 bases fit TRBD2. This CDR3 contains 15 residues. In germline, CDR1 is SQVTM, CDR2 ANQGSEA. The V and J ends lost 6 bases and 3 bases, in that order; junction bases with no gene match: 9.

This clone was seen only once. The chain links TRBV19 to TRBJ2-1; the match to TRBD2 covers 7 bases. Germline V gives CDR1 LNHDA, CDR2 SQIVND (reference sequence). The CDR3 totals 18 residues. Losses at the gene ends were 6 bases for V and 4 bases for J; bases not matched to a gene: 18. The CDR3 loop reads CASRGGMGGGTKYNEQFF. The CDR3 DNA reads as TGTGCCAGTAGGGGGGGGATGGGAGGAGGGACGAAGTACAATGAGCAGTTCTTC.

The chain combines TRBV7-2 with TRBJ2-7, with 9 bases matching TRBD2. This CDR3 has 18 residues. Germline CDR1 and CDR2: SGHTA and FQGNSA. The ends lost 1 base at V and 0 bases at J; junction bases unmatched: 10. The CDR3 region is CASSLVAGGLLSSYEQYF. CDR3 nucleotides: TGTGCCAGCAGCTTAGTGGCGGGAGGGCTGCTGAGCTCCTACGAGCAGTACTTC.

J is TRBJ1-3 and V is TRBV5-4; no clear D gene. From germline, CDR1 is SGHNT and CDR2 YYREEE (reference sequence). The CDR3 contains 14 residues. Trimming left V 0 bases short and J 7 bases short, with 11 bases between. The CDR3 here is CASSLDGRWNTIYF. DNA for the CDR3: TGTGCCAGCAGCTTGGACGGTCGCTGGAACACCATATATTTT. The full variable domain, its missing parts supplied by reference TRBV5-4 and TRBJ1-3, is ETGVTQSPTHLIKTRGQQVTLRCSSQSGHNTVSWYQQALGQGPQFIFQYYREEENGRGNFPPRFSGLQFPNYSSELNVNALELDDSALYLCASSLDGRWNTIYFGEGSWLTVV.

The rearrangement joins TRBV19 to TRBJ2-7; the D call may be TRBD1 or TRBD2 (5 bases each). The V and J ends lost 2 bases and 8 bases respectively, with 13 bases between them. In germline, CDR1 is LNHDA, CDR2 SQIVND (reference sequence). This CDR3 region has 13 residues. CDR3: CASSILFPGQQYF. The DNA of the CDR3 is TGTGCCAGTAGTATACTATTCCCGGGACAGCAGTACTTC. Full variable domain (remainder filled in from reference TRBV19 and TRBJ2-7): DGGITQSPKYLFRKEGQNVTLSCEQNLNHDAMYWYRQDPGQGLRLIYYSQIVNDFQKGDIAEGYSVSREKKESFPLTVTSAQKNPTAFYLCASSILFPGQQYFGPGTRLTVT.

This sequence joins TRBV28 and TRBJ2-1; a weak D match, TRBD2 (6 bases). The CDR3 runs to 13 residues. Germline CDR1 is MDHEN and CDR2 is SYDVKM. Trimming removed 5 bases at V and 8 bases at J, with 13 bases between. The CDR3 region has the DNA TGTGCCAGCAGTAGGGCTAGCGAGGATGAGCAGTTCTTC. This translates into CASSRASEDEQFF.

With regard to this clone: The junction departs from germline at one end; a sequencing error may be responsible. The chain carries TRBV5-1 and TRBJ2-3; TRBD1 agrees at 8 bases. CDR1 and CDR2 from the germline V gene are SGHRS and YFSETQ. The CDR3 is made up of 14 amino acids. The CDR3 DNA sequence: TGCGCTAGCAGAAGGGACAGGCCCGGGGATACGCAGTATTTT. This sequence encodes CASRRDRPGDTQYF.

The gene calls are TRBV29-1 and TRBJ1-2; no firm D call. Germline-derived CDR1 and CDR2 are SQVTM and ANQGSEA. This CDR3 has 12 residues. Deletions cut 6 bases from V and 6 bases from J, with 14 bases between. CDR3 sequence reads: CSVRQGEHGYTF. CDR3 coding DNA: TGCAGCGTGAGGCAAGGAGAACATGGCTACACCTTC.

V is TRBV9 and J is TRBJ2-2; TRBD2 matches at 9 bases. The germline V gene encodes CDR1 SGDLS and CDR2 YYNGEE. The ends lost 2 bases at V and 5 bases at J; junction bases unmatched: 7. This CDR3 is built from 16 residues. The CDR3 loop is CASSVYSGRGTGELFF. In nucleotides, the CDR3 is TGTGCCAGCAGCGTCTATAGCGGGAGAGGAACCGGGGAGCTGTTTTTT.